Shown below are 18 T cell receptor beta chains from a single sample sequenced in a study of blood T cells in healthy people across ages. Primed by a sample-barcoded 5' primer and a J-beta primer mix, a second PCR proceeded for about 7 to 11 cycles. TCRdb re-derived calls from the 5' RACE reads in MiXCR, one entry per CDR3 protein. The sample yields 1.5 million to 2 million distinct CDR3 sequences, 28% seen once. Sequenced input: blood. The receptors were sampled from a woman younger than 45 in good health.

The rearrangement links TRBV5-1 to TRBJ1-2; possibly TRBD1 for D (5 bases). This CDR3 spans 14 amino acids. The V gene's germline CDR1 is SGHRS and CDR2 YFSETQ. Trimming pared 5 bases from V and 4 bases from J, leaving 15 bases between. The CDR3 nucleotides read TGCGCCAGCAGAGAGGAGTGGGACCTCTATGGCTACACCTTC. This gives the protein CASREEWDLYGYTF.

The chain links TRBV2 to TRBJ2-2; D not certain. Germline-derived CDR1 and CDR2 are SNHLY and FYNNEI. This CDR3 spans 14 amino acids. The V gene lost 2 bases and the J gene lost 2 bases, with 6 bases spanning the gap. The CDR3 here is CASSEYDNTGELFF. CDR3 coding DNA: TGTGCCAGCAGTGAATATGATAACACCGGGGAGCTGTTTTTT.

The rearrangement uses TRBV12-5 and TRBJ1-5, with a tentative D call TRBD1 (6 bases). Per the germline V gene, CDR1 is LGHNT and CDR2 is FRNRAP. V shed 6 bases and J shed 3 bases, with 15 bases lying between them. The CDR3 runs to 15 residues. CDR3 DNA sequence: TGTGCTAGTGGCGCGGGGGGCGGTGCCAATCAGCCCCAGCATTTT. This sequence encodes CASGAGGGANQPQHF.

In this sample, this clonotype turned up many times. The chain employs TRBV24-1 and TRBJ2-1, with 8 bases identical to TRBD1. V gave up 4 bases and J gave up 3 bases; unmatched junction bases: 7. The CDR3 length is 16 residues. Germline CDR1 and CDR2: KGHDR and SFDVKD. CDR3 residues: CATSDTTGGNYNEQFF. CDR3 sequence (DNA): TGTGCCACCAGTGACACCACAGGGGGGAACTACAATGAGCAGTTCTTC.

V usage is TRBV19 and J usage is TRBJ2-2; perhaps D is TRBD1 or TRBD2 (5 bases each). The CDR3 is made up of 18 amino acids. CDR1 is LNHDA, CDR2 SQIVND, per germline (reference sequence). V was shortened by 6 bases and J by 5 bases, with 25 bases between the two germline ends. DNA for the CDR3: TGTGCCAGTAGCATGGTCCTTTGGGGGAAGGGGTCGACCGGGGAGCTGTTTTTT. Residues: CASSMVLWGKGSTGELFF.

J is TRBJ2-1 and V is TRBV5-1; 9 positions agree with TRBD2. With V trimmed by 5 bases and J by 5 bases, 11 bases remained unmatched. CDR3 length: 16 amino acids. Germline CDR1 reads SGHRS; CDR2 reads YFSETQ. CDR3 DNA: TGCGCCAGCAGTGTGTTGGGTCTAGCGGGGAACAATGAGCAGTTCTTC. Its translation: CASSVLGLAGNNEQFF.

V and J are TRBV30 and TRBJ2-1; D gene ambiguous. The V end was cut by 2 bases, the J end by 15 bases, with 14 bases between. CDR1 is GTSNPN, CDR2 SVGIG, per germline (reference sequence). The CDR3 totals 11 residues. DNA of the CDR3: TGTGCCTGGAGTACCGGAGCCGGCTCGTTCTTC. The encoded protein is CAWSTGAGSFF.

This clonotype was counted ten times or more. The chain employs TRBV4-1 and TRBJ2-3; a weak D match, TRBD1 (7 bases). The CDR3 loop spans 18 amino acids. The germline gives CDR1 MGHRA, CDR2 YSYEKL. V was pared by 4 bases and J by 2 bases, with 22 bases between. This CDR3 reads CASSLTGRDSTSTDTQYF. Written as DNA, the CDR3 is TGCGCCAGCAGCCTGACAGGGCGGGACTCAACGTCCACAGATACGCAGTATTTT.

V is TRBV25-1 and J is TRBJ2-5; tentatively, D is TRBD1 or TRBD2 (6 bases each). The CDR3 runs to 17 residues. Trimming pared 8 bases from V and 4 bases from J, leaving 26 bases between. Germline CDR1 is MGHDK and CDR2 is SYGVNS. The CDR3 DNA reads TGTGCCAGCGGAGGGGGACGGGAAGATTCATTAAGAGAGACCCAGTACTTC. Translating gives CASGGGREDSLRETQYF.

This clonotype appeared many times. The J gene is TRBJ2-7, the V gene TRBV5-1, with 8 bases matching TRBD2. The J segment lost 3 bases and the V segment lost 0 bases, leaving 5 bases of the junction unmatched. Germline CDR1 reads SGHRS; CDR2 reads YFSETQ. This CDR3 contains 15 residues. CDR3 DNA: TGCGCCAGCAGCTTGGTCACTAGCGGTTTCTACGAGCAGTACTTC. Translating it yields CASSLVTSGFYEQYF. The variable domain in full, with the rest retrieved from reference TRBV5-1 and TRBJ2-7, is KAGVTQTPRYLIKTRGQQVTLSCSPISGHRSVSWYQQTPGQGLQFLFEYFSETQRNKGNFPGRFSGRQFSNSRSEMNVSTLELGDSALYLCASSLVTSGFYEQYFGPGTRLTVT.

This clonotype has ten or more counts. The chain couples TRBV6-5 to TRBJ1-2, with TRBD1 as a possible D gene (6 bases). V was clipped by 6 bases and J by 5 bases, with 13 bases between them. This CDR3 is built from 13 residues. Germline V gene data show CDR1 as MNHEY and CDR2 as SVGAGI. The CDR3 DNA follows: TGTGCCAGCAGCCAGAGAGGGGGATATGGCTACACCTTC. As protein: CASSQRGGYGYTF.

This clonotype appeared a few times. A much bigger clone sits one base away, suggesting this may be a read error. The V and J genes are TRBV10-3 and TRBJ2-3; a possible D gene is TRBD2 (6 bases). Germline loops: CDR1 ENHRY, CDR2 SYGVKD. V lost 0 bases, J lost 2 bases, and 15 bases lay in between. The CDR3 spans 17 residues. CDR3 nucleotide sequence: TGTGCCATCAGTGAGTCGGAACGGGAGACATTCACAGATACGCAGTATTTT. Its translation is CAISESERETFTDTQYF.

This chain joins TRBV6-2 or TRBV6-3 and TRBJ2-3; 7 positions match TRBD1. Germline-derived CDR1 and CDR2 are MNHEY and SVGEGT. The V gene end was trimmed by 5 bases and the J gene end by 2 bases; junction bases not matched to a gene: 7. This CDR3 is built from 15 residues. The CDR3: CASSRSGQVTDTQYF. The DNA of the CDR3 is TGTGCCAGCAGTCGATCAGGACAGGTCACAGATACGCAGTATTTT.

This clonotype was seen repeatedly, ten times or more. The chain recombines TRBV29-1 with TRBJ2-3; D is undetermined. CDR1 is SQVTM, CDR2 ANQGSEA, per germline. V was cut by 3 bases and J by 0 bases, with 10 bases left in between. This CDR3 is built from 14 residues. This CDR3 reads CSVDRQSSTDTQYF. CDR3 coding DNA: TGCAGCGTTGACCGGCAGTCTAGCACAGATACGCAGTATTTT.

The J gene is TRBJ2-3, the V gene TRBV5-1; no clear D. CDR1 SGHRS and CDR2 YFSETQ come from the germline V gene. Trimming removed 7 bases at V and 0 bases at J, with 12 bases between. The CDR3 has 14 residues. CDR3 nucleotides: TGCGCCAGCTTCCCGGGTCACAGCACAGATACGCAGTATTTT. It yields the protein CASFPGHSTDTQYF.

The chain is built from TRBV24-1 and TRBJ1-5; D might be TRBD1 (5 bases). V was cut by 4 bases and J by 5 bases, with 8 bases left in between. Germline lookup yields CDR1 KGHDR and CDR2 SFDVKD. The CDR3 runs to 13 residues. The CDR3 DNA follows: TGTGCCACCAGTGACGGGGGATATCAGCCCCAGCATTTT. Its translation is CATSDGGYQPQHF.

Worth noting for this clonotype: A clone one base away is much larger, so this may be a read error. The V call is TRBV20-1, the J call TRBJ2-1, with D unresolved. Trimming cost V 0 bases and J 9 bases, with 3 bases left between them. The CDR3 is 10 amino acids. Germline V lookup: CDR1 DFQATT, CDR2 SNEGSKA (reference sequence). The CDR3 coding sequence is TGCAGTGCTAGAGATACTGAGCAGTTCTTC. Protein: CSARDTEQFF.

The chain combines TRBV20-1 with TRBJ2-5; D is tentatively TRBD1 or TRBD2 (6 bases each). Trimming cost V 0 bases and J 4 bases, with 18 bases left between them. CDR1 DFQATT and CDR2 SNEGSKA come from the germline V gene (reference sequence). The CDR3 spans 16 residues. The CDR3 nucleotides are TGCAGTGCTAGAGATATTTGGGGGGCCCCCCGAGAGACCCAGTACTTC. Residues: CSARDIWGAPRETQYF.